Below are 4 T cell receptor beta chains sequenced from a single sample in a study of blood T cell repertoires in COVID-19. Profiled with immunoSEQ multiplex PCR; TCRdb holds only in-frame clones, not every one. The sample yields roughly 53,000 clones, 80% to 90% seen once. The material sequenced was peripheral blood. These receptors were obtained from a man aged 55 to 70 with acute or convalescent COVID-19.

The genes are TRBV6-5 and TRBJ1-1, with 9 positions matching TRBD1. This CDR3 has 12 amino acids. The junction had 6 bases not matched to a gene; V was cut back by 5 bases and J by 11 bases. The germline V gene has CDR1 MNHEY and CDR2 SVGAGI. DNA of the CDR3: TGTGCCAGCAGTACCTTGACAGGGGGGGCTTTCTTT. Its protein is CASSTLTGGAFF.

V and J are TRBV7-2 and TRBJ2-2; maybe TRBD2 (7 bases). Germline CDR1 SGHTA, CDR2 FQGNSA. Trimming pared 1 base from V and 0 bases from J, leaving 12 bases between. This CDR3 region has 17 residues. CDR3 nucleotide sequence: TGTGCCAGCAGCTTAGTTTGGGGGGGCTCGAACACCGGGGAGCTGTTTTTT. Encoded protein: CASSLVWGGSNTGELFF. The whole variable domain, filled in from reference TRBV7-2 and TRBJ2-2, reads GAGVSQSPSNKVTEKGKDVELRCDPISGHTALYWYRQSLGQGLEFLIYFQGNSAPDKSGLPSDRFSAERTGGSVSTLTIQRTQQEDSAVYLCASSLVWGGSNTGELFFGEGSRLTVL.

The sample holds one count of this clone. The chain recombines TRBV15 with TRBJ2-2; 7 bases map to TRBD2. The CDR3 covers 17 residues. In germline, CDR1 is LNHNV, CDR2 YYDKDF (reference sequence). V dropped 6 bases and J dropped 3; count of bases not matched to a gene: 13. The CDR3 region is CATRGEGRERYTGELFF. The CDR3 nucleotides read TGTGCCACCAGAGGGGAGGGAAGGGAGCGTTACACCGGGGAGCTGTTTTTT.

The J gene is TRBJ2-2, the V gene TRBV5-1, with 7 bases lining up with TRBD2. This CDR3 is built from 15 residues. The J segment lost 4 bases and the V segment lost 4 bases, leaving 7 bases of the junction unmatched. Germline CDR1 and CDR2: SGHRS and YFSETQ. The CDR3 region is CASSREVLGTGELFF. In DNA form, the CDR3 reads TGCGCCAGCAGCCGGGAGGTCTTGGGCACCGGGGAGCTGTTTTTT.